Following are 14 T cell receptor beta chains from one sample sequenced in a study of tissue T cells after allogeneic stem cell transplantation. Only in-frame clones appear in the TCRdb table, and some are missing; sequencing was by immunoSEQ multiplex PCR. Seen here are about 22,000 clones, 55% to 75% observed once, and the top ten hold about 0.63%. Material: spleen. The receptors stem from a female BALB/c mouse in good health. Strain MHC haplotype: H2-d.

In the case of this clone: Gene names and germline match the mouse. The CDR3 end falls 1 residue outside the read, so it is completed with the germline J gene. V gene TRBV14 combines with J gene TRBJ2-5; tentatively, D is TRBD1 (6 bases). The CDR3 sequence is 14 residues long. Trimming cost V 1 base and J 0 bases, with 6 bases left between them. Germline CDR1 SGHDT, CDR2 FRDEAV. The CDR3 loop is CASSFGTNQDTQYF. The sequenced CDR3 bases are TGTGCCAGCAGTTTCGGGACAAACCAAGACACCCAGTAC.

In this sample, this clone turned up once. Gene labels here are mouse ones. The read stops 1 residue short of the end of the CDR3; the missing end is completed from the germline J gene. In the same sample, other DNA sequences code for this CDR3. The J gene is TRBJ2-1, the V gene TRBV31, with 8 bases aligning to TRBD1. The CDR3 runs 14 residues. Trimming took 0 bases from V and 3 from J; bases not matched to a gene: 1. Germline V gene lookup returns CDR1 GKSSPN and CDR2 SITVG. CDR3 DNA, as far as it was read: TGTGCCTGGAGTCTCACAGGGGGCTATGCTGAGCAGTTC. The encoded protein is CAWSLTGGYAEQF. The full-length CDR3 reads as CAWSLTGGYAEQFF.

The sample holds a few counts of this clone. The genes are named according to mouse. The read finishes 1 residue shy of the CDR3 end, and the germline J gene is used to complete it. The V and J genes are TRBV13-2 and TRBJ2-7, with 9 bases lining up with TRBD1. CDR3 size: 12 residues. The V gene's germline CDR1 is NNHNN and CDR2 SYGAGS (reference sequence). V trimming: 5 bases; J trimming: 6 bases; junction bases outside the gene matches: 3. The CDR3 here is CASGHRGLEQYF. The sequenced part of the CDR3 DNA is TGTGCCAGCGGACACAGGGGGCTTGAACAGTAC.

Only a few counts were recorded for this clone. Germline and genes here are mouse. The CDR3 end lies 1 residue beyond the end of the read and is filled in from the germline J gene. The J gene is TRBJ2-7, the V gene TRBV31; 11 bases line up with TRBD2. The V and J ends lost 1 base and 4 bases, in that order; junction bases with no gene match: 6. Per the germline V gene, CDR1 is GKSSPN and CDR2 is SITVG. This CDR3 is built from 15 residues. The sequenced part of the CDR3 DNA is TGTGCCTGGAGTCAAGGACTGGGGGGTTTATATGAACAGTAC. Protein sequence: CAWSQGLGGLYEQY. The full CDR3 sequence reads CAWSQGLGGLYEQYF.

This clone showed up just a few times. These gene names are mouse names. The CDR3 end is not reached by the read, which stops 1 residue before it; the germline J gene fills it in. V gene TRBV13-2 combines with J gene TRBJ2-7; 8 nucleotides agree with TRBD1. Germline V gene sequence: CDR1 NNHNN, CDR2 SYGAGS (reference sequence). The junction had 4 bases not matched to a gene; V was cut back by 3 bases and J by 5 bases. This CDR3 spans 13 amino acids. CDR3 bases read: TGTGCCAGCGGTGTCCCGGACAGGGATGAACAGTAC. It encodes CASGVPDRDEQY. The CDR3 in full is CASGVPDRDEQYF.

In its sample, this clone was seen a few times. Gene names are the mouse ones. The read stops 1 residue short of the end of the CDR3; the missing end is completed from the germline J gene. The chain has TRBV31 and TRBJ2-2; TRBD2 might be the D (7 bases). CDR3 length equals 14 residues. Germline V gene sequence: CDR1 GKSSPN, CDR2 SITVG. The V and J ends lost 0 bases and 4 bases respectively, with 9 bases between them. CDR3: CAWSLGGGTGQLYF. The DNA read from the CDR3 is TGTGCCTGGAGTCTGGGGGGCGGCACCGGGCAGCTCTAC.

This clone was seen more than once but under ten times. Germline and genes here are mouse. The read ends 1 residue shy of where the CDR3 ends; the end is completed using the germline J gene. The V call is TRBV13-2, the J call TRBJ1-3; perhaps TRBD1 as D (6 bases). The CDR3 has 14 residues. Germline V CDR1 and CDR2: NNHNN, SYGAGS (reference sequence). V was shortened by 3 bases and J by 0 bases, with 7 bases between the two germline ends. The CDR3 sequence is CASGARGSGNTLYF. CDR3 DNA, as far as it was read: TGTGCCAGCGGTGCCAGGGGTTCTGGAAATACGCTCTAT.

A single count supports this clone. Mouse names are used for the genes. Read sequence stops 1 residue before the CDR3 end, and the germline J gene provides the missing end. The chain carries TRBV5 and TRBJ2-2; no reliable D call. Per germline, CDR1 LGHNA and CDR2 YNLKQL (reference sequence). V shed 0 bases and J shed 4 bases, with 15 bases lying between them. The CDR3 length is 17 residues. The sequenced CDR3 bases are TGTGCCAGCAGCCAAGATAGGCGGGAACCGGGCACCGGGCAGCTCTAC. Its translation: CASSQDRREPGTGQLY. The whole CDR3 region reads CASSQDRREPGTGQLYF.

In regard to this clone: Mouse gene names and germline throughout. The read stops 1 residue short of the end of the CDR3; the missing end is completed from the germline J gene. The chain combines TRBV13-2 with TRBJ1-1; 7 positions agree with TRBD1. The germline V gene has CDR1 NNHNN and CDR2 SYGAGS (reference sequence). The ends lost 0 bases at V and 7 bases at J; junction bases unmatched: 3. This CDR3 has 13 amino acids. CDR3 DNA, as far as it was read: TGTGCCAGCGGTGATGCAGGGGGGGGAGAAGTCTTC. Translated: CASGDAGGGEVF. The entire CDR3 is CASGDAGGGEVFF.

The sample holds a few counts of this clone. Germline and genes: mouse. The CDR3 end is not reached by the read, which stops 1 residue before it; the germline J gene fills it in. Other nucleotide sequences in the sample specify the same CDR3. J is TRBJ2-7 and V is TRBV14; D unclear. Germline V gene sequence: CDR1 SGHDT, CDR2 FRDEAV. The CDR3 is 12 amino acids. V lost 0 bases, J lost 4 bases, and 5 bases lay in between. CDR3 region: CASSFWGYEQYF. The DNA read from the CDR3 is TGTGCCAGCAGTTTCTGGGGATATGAACAGTAC.

Concerning this clone: Here the gene names and germline are mouse. The CDR3 here is CASSQEGGYEQYF. The sequenced part of the CDR3 DNA is TGTGCCAGCAGCCAAGAGGGGGGCTATGAACAGTAC. The chain carries TRBV2 and TRBJ2-7, with D possibly being TRBD2 (6 bases). The sequenced fragment ends 1 residue before the CDR3 boundary, so the rest is inferred from the germline J gene. Germline CDR1 is LGHNA and CDR2 is YSYQKL. V lost 0 bases to trimming and J lost 3 bases, with 6 bases between them. The CDR3 runs to 13 residues.

This clone was detected only a few times. Gene labels here are mouse ones. The read ends 1 residue shy of where the CDR3 ends; the end is completed using the germline J gene. This chain links TRBV2 with TRBJ2-7; no reliable D call. Trimming left V 0 bases short and J 6 bases short, with 3 bases between. CDR1 and CDR2 (germline): LGHNA, YSYQKL. The length of the CDR3 is 11 residues. The sequenced part of the CDR3 DNA is TGTGCCAGCAGCCAAGATATTGAACAGTAC. Amino acids: CASSQDIEQY. From start to end, the CDR3 is CASSQDIEQYF.

About this clone: The gene names given are mouse names. The sequenced part of the CDR3 DNA is TGTGCCAGCAGTTTGAGGACAGGGGGCTCCTATGAACAGTAC. Protein product: CASSLRTGGSYEQY. The entire CDR3 is CASSLRTGGSYEQYF. The chain couples TRBV14 to TRBJ2-7; 10 bases align to TRBD1. The CDR3 end lies 1 residue beyond the end of the read and is filled in from the germline J gene. CDR3 length equals 15 residues. J was trimmed by 0 bases and V by 2 bases; bases with no gene match: 2. Germline CDR1 reads SGHDT; CDR2 reads FRDEAV. Looking up the rest from reference TRBV14 and TRBJ2-7 gives the full variable domain: EAGVTQSPRYAVLQEGQAVSFWCDPISGHDTLYWYQQPRDQGPQLLVYFRDEAVIDNSQLPSDRFSAVRPKGTNSTLKIQSAKQGDTATYLCASSLRTGGSYEQYFGPGTRLTVL.

On this clone itself: Any gene name here is a mouse gene name. The CDR3 end falls 1 residue outside the read, so it is completed with the germline J gene. The chain has TRBV15 and TRBJ2-7; 10 nucleotides line up with TRBD2. This CDR3 has 14 residues. With 2 bases clipped from V and 5 bases from J, the junction kept 3 bases outside the gene matches. Germline-derived CDR1 and CDR2 are SGHND and FRSKSL. CDR3 DNA (partial): TGTGCCAGCAGTTTAACCGGGACTGGGGATGAACAGTAC. Protein: CASSLTGTGDEQY. The full CDR3 is CASSLTGTGDEQYF.